Below are 32 T cell receptor beta chains sequenced from a single sample in a study of memory CD4+ T cells and cytomegalovirus serostatus. Sequenced by immunoSEQ multiplex PCR; TCRdb stores in-frame clones only, minus some. In the table there are around 45,000 clones, under 85% of which are singletons. Single viable CD3+CD4+CD8-CD45RO+ cells were sorted as the memory CD4+ T cells. What was sequenced was memory CD4+ T cells from blood. The receptor source for this set is an adult in good health and CMV-seronegative.

This rearrangement joins TRBV2 to TRBJ1-3; D unclear. The CDR3 loop spans 15 amino acids. Looked up from germline, CDR1 is SNHLY and CDR2 is FYNNEI. V lost 6 bases to trimming and J lost 1 base, with 13 bases between them. The DNA of the CDR3 is TGTGCCAGCAGCTTGGTCGGGAGTTCTGGAAACACCATATATTTT. This gives the protein CASSLVGSSGNTIYF.

CDR3 DNA: TGCGCCAGCAGCCACGAGACAGGGAGAACCGGGGAGCTGTTTTTT. Translation gives CASSHETGRTGELFF. This chain joins TRBV4-3 and TRBJ2-2, with 7 bases lining up with TRBD1. V trimming: 3 bases; J trimming: 5 bases; junction bases outside the gene matches: 6. The CDR3 covers 15 residues. The V gene's germline CDR1 is LGHNA and CDR2 YSLEER.

The V and J genes are TRBV2 and TRBJ2-7, with 7 bases that match TRBD2. V was pared by 2 bases and J by 4 bases, with 5 bases of the junction left unmatched. Germline V CDR1 and CDR2: SNHLY, FYNNEI. The CDR3 loop spans 14 amino acids. The CDR3 spells CASSEPRGEYEQYF. The CDR3 bases are TGTGCCAGCAGTGAACCACGGGGGGAATACGAGCAGTACTTC.

This chain connects TRBV11-3 to TRBJ2-2; no clear D gene. V lost 5 bases, J lost 0 bases, and 4 bases lay in between. CDR1 and CDR2 from the germline V gene are SGHNT and YENEEA. The CDR3 consists of 13 residues. This CDR3 reads CASSASNTGELFF. Written as DNA, the CDR3 is TGTGCCAGCAGCGCCTCGAACACCGGGGAGCTGTTTTTT. The entire variable domain, with the rest obtained from reference TRBV11-3 and TRBJ2-2, is as follows: EAGVVQSPRYKIIEKKQPVAFWCNPISGHNTLYWYLQNLGQGPELLIRYENEEAVDDSQLPKDRFSAERLKGVDSTLKIQPAELGDSAVYLCASSASNTGELFFGEGSRLTVL.

The chain has TRBV5-6 and TRBJ2-3; no clear D. This CDR3 comprises 13 residues. V lost 2 bases and J lost 1, with 5 bases in between. The germline gives CDR1 SGHDT, CDR2 YYEEEE. CDR3 coding DNA: TGTGCCAGCAGCTTCCTAGGCACAGATACGCAGTATTTT. This sequence encodes CASSFLGTDTQYF.

V is TRBV27 and J is TRBJ1-2; D not resolved. The germline CDR1 and CDR2 sequences are MNHEY and SMNVEV (reference sequence). This CDR3 has 14 amino acids. Trimming stripped 4 bases from V and 2 bases from J, with 11 bases between. The CDR3 DNA sequence: TGTGCCAGCAGTTCCTTAGCCCGGAACTATGGCTACACCTTC. Translating it yields CASSSLARNYGYTF.

This clone was found once. This rearrangement joins TRBV7-9 to TRBJ2-1, with D possibly TRBD2 on 6 matching bases. Deletions cut 3 bases from V and 0 bases from J, with 9 bases between. This CDR3 region has 15 residues. CDR1 SEHNR and CDR2 FQNEAQ come from the germline V gene (reference sequence). The CDR3 reads CASSLTSSSYNEQFF. CDR3 DNA: TGTGCCAGCAGCTTGACTAGTAGCTCCTACAATGAGCAGTTCTTC. Based on the CDR3 plus reference TRBV7-9 and TRBJ2-1, the full variable domain is DTGVSQNPRHKITKRGQNVTFRCDPISEHNRLYWYRQTLGQGPEFLTYFQNEAQLEKSRLLSDRFSAERPKGSFSTLEIQRTEQGDSAMYLCASSLTSSSYNEQFFGPGTRLTVL.

The chain combines TRBV4-2 with TRBJ1-3; the match to TRBD1 covers 12 bases. CDR1 and CDR2 (germline): LGHNA, YNFKEQ. The CDR3 is 17 amino acids. V was pared by 0 bases and J by 2 bases, with 2 bases of the junction left unmatched. The CDR3: CASSQEGDRGPGNTIYF. CDR3 bases: TGTGCCAGCAGCCAAGAAGGGGACAGGGGGCCTGGAAACACCATATATTTT.

This chain joins TRBV27 and TRBJ1-2, with 7 bases fitting TRBD1. The germline V gene has CDR1 MNHEY and CDR2 SMNVEV (reference sequence). V was clipped by 2 bases and J by 12 bases; unmatched bases: 9. The CDR3 consists of 13 residues. The CDR3 spells CASSLRATGSHTF. CDR3 DNA: TGTGCCAGCAGTTTAAGGGCGACAGGGAGTCACACCTTC.

The J gene is TRBJ2-5, the V gene TRBV19; no firm D call. V was pared by 5 bases and J by 5 bases, with 12 bases between. The V gene's germline CDR1 is LNHDA and CDR2 SQIVND (reference sequence). This CDR3 region has 13 residues. Written as DNA, the CDR3 is TGTGCCAGTAGTTCTGCCGTGTCGGAGACCCAGTACTTC. Residues: CASSSAVSETQYF.

This clone was detected only once. The rearrangement uses TRBV19 and TRBJ1-3, with TRBD1 matching 9 bases. The CDR3 contains 21 residues. V trimming: 6 bases; J trimming: 15 bases; junction bases outside the gene matches: 36. In germline, CDR1 is LNHDA, CDR2 SQIVND (reference sequence). The CDR3 DNA sequence: TGTGCCAGTAGCCCTTGCCCCCCGGGACAGGGTCCCCCCAAGGGCCCTCACCCCCCATATTTT. Translated: CASSPCPPGQGPPKGPHPPYF. Drawing the rest from reference TRBV19 and TRBJ1-3, the complete variable domain is DGGITQSPKYLFRKEGQNVTLSCEQNLNHDAMYWYRQDPGQGLRLIYYSQIVNDFQKGDIAEGYSVSREKKESFPLTVTSAQKNPTAFYLCASSPCPPGQGPPKGPHPPYFGEGSWLTVV.

This clone was detected only a few times. The chain carries TRBV5-1 and TRBJ1-4; TRBD1 matches at 7 bases. Germline CDR1 reads SGHRS; CDR2 reads YFSETQ. CDR3 length: 15 amino acids. The trim removed 0 bases at V and 8 bases at J, leaving 7 bases unmatched. CDR3 coding DNA: TGCGCCAGCAGCTTGGCCGAGGGGGCGCCCGAAAAACTGTTTTTT. Translating it yields CASSLAEGAPEKLFF. Full variable domain (remainder filled in from reference TRBV5-1 and TRBJ1-4): KAGVTQTPRYLIKTRGQQVTLSCSPISGHRSVSWYQQTPGQGLQFLFEYFSETQRNKGNFPGRFSGRQFSNSRSEMNVSTLELGDSALYLCASSLAEGAPEKLFFGSGTQLSVL.

The chain links TRBV4-3 to TRBJ1-2; 7 nucleotides line up with TRBD1. The V gene's germline CDR1 is LGHNA and CDR2 YSLEER. The CDR3 length is 17 residues. After removal of 0 bases from V and 7 bases from J, the junction contained 14 bases not matched to a gene. The CDR3 nucleotides read TGCGCCAGCAGCCAAGAACACATTCAGGGGGTTTTCTTTGGCTACACCTTC. It specifies CASSQEHIQGVFFGYTF.

This clone was found a few times. The chain uses TRBV7-9 and TRBJ1-1; weak D call: TRBD1 (5 bases). This CDR3 is 14 amino acids long. Germline values: CDR1 SEHNR, CDR2 FQNEAQ (reference sequence). V was clipped by 2 bases and J by 11 bases, with 18 bases between them. CDR3 region: CASSLRRQGVDAFF. The CDR3 DNA reads as TGTGCCAGCAGCTTAAGGCGGCAGGGAGTGGATGCTTTCTTT. Complete variable domain (other parts from reference TRBV7-9 and TRBJ1-1): DTGVSQNPRHKITKRGQNVTFRCDPISEHNRLYWYRQTLGQGPEFLTYFQNEAQLEKSRLLSDRFSAERPKGSFSTLEIQRTEQGDSAMYLCASSLRRQGVDAFFGQGTRLTVV.

This clone was detected only once. The CDR3 DNA is TGCGCCAGCAGCTTGGGGGCGGCGGGGAACACCGGGGAGCTGTTTTTT. Encoded protein: CASSLGAAGNTGELFF. The rearrangement joins TRBV5-1 to TRBJ2-2; tentative D call: TRBD2 (5 bases). The V gene lost 0 bases and the J gene lost 1 base, with 10 bases spanning the gap. Germline V gives CDR1 SGHRS, CDR2 YFSETQ. The CDR3 is made up of 16 amino acids.

This clone has a handful of counts. CDR3 bases: TGTGCCAGCAGCTTATTTGGGACAGTCTCTATCAACACTGAAGCTTTCTTT. Its protein is CASSLFGTVSINTEAFF. This chain uses TRBV7-9 with TRBJ1-1; 7 bases map to TRBD1. There are 17 residues in the CDR3. The V and J ends lost 2 bases and 2 bases, in that order; junction bases with no gene match: 11. Germline loops: CDR1 SEHNR, CDR2 FQNEAQ (reference sequence).

The rearrangement uses TRBV7-2 and TRBJ2-3, with D perhaps TRBD1 or TRBD2 (6 bases each). CDR3 length: 15 amino acids. The V gene's germline CDR1 is SGHTA and CDR2 FQGNSA. V lost 1 base, J lost 3 bases, and 11 bases lay in between. The CDR3 region has the DNA TGTGCCAGCAGCTTAGTCACAGGGAGGACAGATACGCAGTATTTT. Its protein is CASSLVTGRTDTQYF.

This clone came up once. V and J are TRBV11-2 and TRBJ2-2; 8 nucleotides agree with TRBD2. After removal of 0 bases from V and 4 bases from J, the junction contained 4 bases not matched to a gene. Germline CDR1 SGHAT, CDR2 FQNNGV. The CDR3 has 16 amino acids. The DNA for the CDR3 is TGTGCCAGCAGCTTAGAGCCAGCGGGGGCCACCGGGGAGCTGTTTTTT. This encodes CASSLEPAGATGELFF. Based on the CDR3 plus reference TRBV11-2 and TRBJ2-2, the full variable domain is EAGVAQSPRYKIIEKRQSVAFWCNPISGHATLYWYQQILGQGPKLLIQFQNNGVVDDSQLPKDRFSAERLKGVDSTLKIQPAKLEDSAVYLCASSLEPAGATGELFFGEGSRLTVL.

The V gene is TRBV2, the J gene TRBJ2-1, with D unresolved. The V gene lost 6 bases and the J gene lost 4 bases, with 4 bases spanning the gap. This CDR3 comprises 11 residues. Germline V gene sequence: CDR1 SNHLY, CDR2 FYNNEI. This CDR3 reads CASREYNEQFF. The CDR3 region has the DNA TGTGCCAGCAGGGAGTACAATGAGCAGTTCTTC. The whole variable domain, remainder taken from reference TRBV2 and TRBJ2-1, is EPEVTQTPSHQVTQMGQEVILRCVPISNHLYFYWYRQILGQKVEFLVSFYNNEISEKSEIFDDQFSVERPDGSNFTLKIRSTKLEDSAMYFCASREYNEQFFGPGTRLTVL.

The genes are TRBV7-3 and TRBJ1-1; maybe TRBD1 (5 bases). This CDR3 spans 14 amino acids. Germline lookup yields CDR1 SGHTA and CDR2 FQGTGA. V was clipped by 2 bases and J by 2 bases, with 9 bases between them. The CDR3, as DNA: TGTGCCAGCAGCTTATGGGGGGGTAACACTGAAGCTTTCTTT. Translation: CASSLWGGNTEAFF. Based on the CDR3 plus reference TRBV7-3 and TRBJ1-1, the full variable domain is GAGVSQTPSNKVTEKGKYVELRCDPISGHTALYWYRQSLGQGPEFLIYFQGTGAADDSGLPNDRFFAVRPEGSVSTLKIQRTERGDSAVYLCASSLWGGNTEAFFGQGTRLTVV.

The chain carries TRBV7-2 and TRBJ2-5; D unclear. CDR1 is SGHTA and CDR2 is FQGNSA in the germline V gene. This CDR3 contains 16 residues. Trimming left V 1 base short and J 5 bases short, with 17 bases between. CDR3 region: CASSLDRATVRETQYF. CDR3 bases: TGTGCCAGCAGCTTAGACCGCGCCACGGTGAGGGAGACCCAGTACTTC.

The V and J genes are TRBV30 and TRBJ2-7; D not certain. The CDR3 is made up of 12 amino acids. The V and J ends lost 5 bases and 5 bases respectively, with 13 bases between them. The germline CDR1 and CDR2 sequences are GTSNPN and SVGIG (reference sequence). CDR3 protein: CAWDVKGHEQYF. For the CDR3, the DNA is TGTGCCTGGGACGTCAAGGGCCACGAGCAGTACTTC.

The V gene is TRBV10-3, the J gene TRBJ2-1, with 15 bases lining up with TRBD2. V shed 6 bases and J 4 bases; nucleotides not matched to a gene: 7. The CDR3 is made up of 17 amino acids. CDR1 is ENHRY and CDR2 is SYGVKD in the germline V gene. CDR3 in amino acids: CAISQGLAGGLYNEQFF. The CDR3 DNA follows: TGTGCCATCAGCCAGGGACTAGCGGGGGGTCTTTACAATGAGCAGTTCTTC.

This chain joins TRBV30 and TRBJ1-1; D remains ambiguous. V shed 5 bases and J shed 5 bases, with 21 bases lying between them. The length of the CDR3 is 15 residues. From germline, CDR1 is GTSNPN and CDR2 SVGIG (reference sequence). CDR3 sequence (DNA): TGTGCCTGGGGAAAAATTAGGACGGGGTATACTGAAGCTTTCTTT. Protein: CAWGKIRTGYTEAFF.

The chain carries TRBV7-2 and TRBJ2-3; no clear D. V was cut by 2 bases and J by 11 bases, with 11 bases left in between. This CDR3 has 12 residues. The germline CDR1 and CDR2 sequences are SGHTA and FQGNSA. CDR3 in amino acids: CASSLPHLRQYF. CDR3 DNA: TGTGCCAGCAGCTTACCCCACTTAAGGCAGTATTTT.

The chain couples TRBV21-1 to TRBJ2-2; the table names TRBD2, a call not compared with the DNA. TRBV21-1 is assigned pseudogene status. There are 16 residues in the CDR3. Here the CDR3 reads CASRPGFGYRTGELFF. The CDR3 DNA reads TGTGCCAGCCGCCCCGGGTTTGGTTATCGCACCGGGGAGCTGTTTTTT.

This clone was detected a few times. The chain is built from TRBV30 and TRBJ2-4, with D unclear. This CDR3 region has 14 residues. The germline V gene encodes CDR1 GTSNPN and CDR2 SVGIG (reference sequence). Trimming left V 1 base short and J 3 bases short, with 10 bases between. The CDR3 loop is CAWSGDTLKNIQYF. The CDR3 coding sequence is TGTGCCTGGAGTGGAGACACCCTCAAAAACATTCAGTACTTC.

The gene calls are TRBV4-2 and TRBJ2-7; D might be TRBD1 (6 bases). Trimming took 0 bases from V and 3 from J, leaving 9 bases between them. Germline V lookup: CDR1 LGHNA, CDR2 YNFKEQ. The CDR3 has 14 amino acids. The CDR3 DNA reads TGTGCCAGCAGCCAAGAGCGGACAGACTACGAGCAGTACTTC. It specifies CASSQERTDYEQYF.

In DNA form, the CDR3 reads TGTGCCAGTAGTAGGAACAGGGGGAATAATTCACCCCTCCACTTT. This gives the protein CASSRNRGNNSPLHF. The V gene is TRBV19, the J gene TRBJ1-6; 8 bases match TRBD1. The J segment lost 5 bases and the V segment lost 4 bases, leaving 4 bases of the junction unmatched. Germline assignment: CDR1 LNHDA and CDR2 SQIVND (reference sequence). This CDR3 is built from 15 residues.

This clone has just a few counts. The rearrangement links TRBV2 to TRBJ2-4; weak D call: TRBD1 (5 bases). The CDR3 totals 14 residues. Trimming removed 8 bases at V and 1 base at J, with 12 bases between. The germline V gene has CDR1 SNHLY and CDR2 FYNNEI. CDR3 amino acids: CASRKGLAKNIQYF. Written as DNA, the CDR3 is TGTGCCAGCCGGAAGGGGTTGGCCAAAAACATTCAGTACTTC.

The chain carries TRBV7-2 and TRBJ1-6; a possible D gene is TRBD1 (5 bases). The CDR3 contains 15 residues. V was trimmed by 1 base and J by 8 bases, leaving 12 bases between them. Germline V gene data show CDR1 as SGHTA and CDR2 as FQGNSA. Written as DNA, the CDR3 is TGTGCCAGCAGCTTAGGGCAGAGGGGAGATTCACCCCTCCACTTT. This sequence encodes CASSLGQRGDSPLHF.

The chain couples TRBV4-1 to TRBJ1-1; 9 bases fit TRBD1. CDR3 length: 14 residues. Germline V gene lookup returns CDR1 MGHRA and CDR2 YSYEKL. The J segment lost 12 bases and the V segment lost 3 bases, leaving 11 bases of the junction unmatched. CDR3 amino acids: CASSHAGTGSLPFF. The CDR3 nucleotides read TGCGCCAGCAGCCATGCCGGGACAGGGAGTTTGCCTTTCTTT.